This T cell receptor (beta chain) came from a study of T cell repertoires in cytomegalovirus infection. Overall study: An indication of both CMV infection and matching HLA type came from public TCR beta signatures.

General study findings and limits: Dominating the ex vivo response were HLA-C-restricted CMV-specific TCR beta clonotypes. Of the TCR beta families, the public ones yielded a cumulative frequency that identified carriers of CMV plus the relevant HLA.

MiXCR was run by TCRdb on the reads, yielding one entry per CDR3 protein. Here the sample spans approximately 340,000 distinct CDR3 sequences, roughly 29% being singletons. The CDR3 runs to 21 residues. The V segment lost 0 bases and the J segment 1 base; nucleotides outside the gene matches: 18. The germline CDR1 and CDR2 sequences are LGHDT and YNNKEL (reference sequence). This clonotype appeared a few times. Antigen specificity is unknown. The receptor's source is a human donor in good health (CMV status not recorded). Some clones in this sample may be carry-over from other donors' samples. The chain couples TRBV3-1 to TRBJ2-1; 7 bases align to TRBD2. Sample: cultured PBMCs, taken from culture after CMV antigen stimulation. CDR3 sequence reads: CASSQDGGEWNMVRSYNEQFF. Written as DNA, the CDR3 is TGTGCCAGCAGCCAAGATGGGGGGGAGTGGAATATGGTACGGTCCTACAATGAGCAGTTCTTC.